The 9 T cell receptor beta chains below were found in one sample sequenced in a study of identical twins. TCRdb recomputed calls from the 5' RACE reads with MiXCR, one row per CDR3 protein. The table has 470,000 or so distinct CDR3 sequences, roughly 26% seen once. In addition, the sample was reused for a study of T cells expressing NK-cell markers.

Sequencing used CD4+ T cells sorted from blood. The receptors were gathered from a young woman in good health.

V is TRBV10-2 and J is TRBJ2-1; 9 bases match TRBD2. The V segment lost 6 bases and the J segment 2 bases; nucleotides outside the gene matches: 5. The CDR3 covers 15 residues. Germline V gene lookup returns CDR1 WSHSY and CDR2 SAAADI. The CDR3 sequence: CASRISGGAYNEQFF. The CDR3 DNA reads TGCGCCAGCAGAATTAGCGGGGGTGCCTACAATGAGCAGTTCTTC.

The gene calls are TRBV20-1 and TRBJ1-4, with 12 bases lining up with TRBD1. V lost 6 bases, J lost 3 bases, and 8 bases stayed unmatched. CDR3 length: 16 residues. Germline V gene lookup returns CDR1 DFQATT and CDR2 SNEGSKA (reference sequence). The CDR3 region is CSADLGQGAANEKLFF. DNA of the CDR3: TGCAGTGCGGACTTGGGACAGGGGGCAGCTAATGAAAAACTGTTTTTT.

In this sample, this clonotype turned up a few times. The J gene is TRBJ2-7, the V gene TRBV6-1; D is undetermined. The germline CDR1 and CDR2 sequences are MNHNS and SASEGT. The V gene lost 6 bases and the J gene lost 2 bases, with 5 bases spanning the gap. CDR3 size: 11 residues. CDR3 loop: CASRYAYEQYF. DNA for the CDR3: TGTGCCAGCAGATACGCCTACGAGCAGTACTTC.

The rearrangement joins TRBV9 to TRBJ2-5; no definite D call. The V gene's germline CDR1 is SGDLS and CDR2 YYNGEE. Trimming took off 3 bases at V and 5 bases at J, with 17 bases between the two ends. This CDR3 has 15 residues. The DNA for the CDR3 is TGTGCCAGCAGCGCCGACCAAGACGTACAGGAGACCCAGTACTTC. Its protein product is CASSADQDVQETQYF.

This clonotype was seen a handful of times. V and J are TRBV11-1 and TRBJ1-5, with TRBD1 as a possible D gene (6 bases). Per germline, CDR1 SGHAT and CDR2 FQDESV (reference sequence). The CDR3 has 18 residues. The V and J ends lost 1 base and 1 base respectively, with 17 bases between them. Here the CDR3 DNA reads TGTGCCAGCAGCTTAGTGGGGGCGGGAGCTATAAGCAATCAGCCCCAGCATTTT. Amino acid sequence: CASSLVGAGAISNQPQHF.

This clonotype was detected only once. This chain connects TRBV3-1 to TRBJ1-1; D ambiguous. The CDR3 is 14 amino acids. Trimming cost V 3 bases and J 1 base, with 9 bases left between them. The V gene's germline CDR1 is LGHDT and CDR2 YNNKEL (reference sequence). CDR3 in DNA: TGTGCCAGCAGCCACAGGCAGACGAACACTGAAGCTTTCTTT. Translated, it gives CASSHRQTNTEAFF.

V and J are TRBV20-1 and TRBJ2-3; 9 nucleotides line up with TRBD1. The trim removed 5 bases at V and 3 bases at J, leaving 12 bases unmatched. CDR1 and CDR2 (germline): DFQATT, SNEGSKA (reference sequence). This CDR3 is built from 16 residues. The CDR3 DNA follows: TGCAGTGCTGCCCCCCCGCAAGGGACAGGGACAGATACGCAGTATTTT. It codes for CSAAPPQGTGTDTQYF.

This clonotype occurred many times. The CDR3 sequence is CSARKGTSGGAGELFF. In DNA, the CDR3 is TGCAGTGCTAGAAAGGGGACTAGCGGGGGTGCCGGGGAGCTGTTTTTT. The V and J genes are TRBV20-1 and TRBJ2-2; TRBD2 matches at 14 bases. The CDR3 totals 16 residues. The germline V gene has CDR1 DFQATT and CDR2 SNEGSKA (reference sequence). Losses at the gene ends were 2 bases for V and 6 bases for J; bases not matched to a gene: 5.

This clonotype was observed a few times. This rearrangement joins TRBV3-1 to TRBJ2-3; D uncertain. V lost 1 base and J lost 4, with 15 bases in between. The germline V gene has CDR1 LGHDT and CDR2 YNNKEL (reference sequence). The CDR3 length is 16 residues. CDR3 nucleotide sequence: TGTGCCAGCAGCCAAGGACGGGCGTCTCGCCCAGATACGCAGTATTTT. It translates to CASSQGRASRPDTQYF.